This TCR beta chain was captured in a study of T cells after yellow fever vaccination. TCRdb independently ran MiXCR on the 5' RACE reads; one entry per CDR3 protein. The sample holds hundreds of thousands of distinct CDR3 sequences, 18% seen once. The V and J ends lost 0 bases and 3 bases, in that order; junction bases with no gene match: 6. Per germline, CDR1 LGHNA and CDR2 YSLEER. The CDR3 contains 17 residues. The chain joins TRBV4-3 to TRBJ2-3, with 10 bases aligning to TRBD2. This receptor was obtained from a man aged 18 to 29 who received the YFV17D yellow fever vaccine. The sequencing used PBMCs, collected before the yellow fever booster vaccination. The CDR3 DNA sequence: TGCGCCAGCAGCCAAGAACCAACTAGCGGGGTAACAGATACGCAGTATTTT. It is translated as CASSQEPTSGVTDTQYF.